This is a list of T cell receptor beta chains from one sample in a study of blood T cell repertoires in COVID-19. Clones were sequenced by immunoSEQ multiplex PCR, and TCRdb holds only the in-frame ones, with some missing. This table holds 250,000 to 350,000 clones, about 88% found once. The sample comprised peripheral blood. Receptor source: a human donor with COVID-19, enrolled during active disease. The donor label of this sample is uncertain. Each CDR3 is given with its conserved first and last residue. The D gene is left open where the match is weak.

d_call v_call cdr3_aa
TRBD1 TRBV5-4 CASSPQQGAGLYEQYF
TRBD2 TRBV7-3 CASRFGLAGVHDEQYF
TRBD1 TRBV19 CASSEDRDLVNGYTF
. TRBV27 CASSPQPTLGVDEQYF
. TRBV6-6 CASSYSTTTGNTEAFF
TRBD1 TRBV19 CASSRDSEKETQYF
TRBD1 TRBV3-1/TRBV3-2 CASSPRVGQGLTGNTIYF
. TRBV6-1 CASSEGANTQYF
. TRBV19 CASSDQGGETQYF
TRBD1 TRBV20-1 CSASTGQGNQPQHF
. TRBV5-5 CASSFQVFYGYTF
. TRBV24-1 CATSDLRGRFYNEQFF
TRBD1 TRBV30 CAWSKEGAVSGNQPQHF
TRBD2 TRBV7-2 CASSSGTSGGTYEQYF
TRBD1 TRBV19 CASSIDSRTGSMNTEAFF
. TRBV19 CASRQRQLVTDTQYF
TRBD1 TRBV4-2 CASSLGTGFDEQFF
TRBD2 TRBV6-4 CASSTRGSGSCEQYF
TRBD1 TRBV29-1 CSVILPKGAGEQFF
. TRBV3-1/TRBV3-2 CASSQGAGVPYEQYF
TRBD2 TRBV25-1 CASSEWGGYTYNEQFF
TRBD2 TRBV7-6 CASTSLREVNTGELFF